The following is a T cell receptor beta chain sequence with its context. Its antigen is undetermined. Splitting the CD4+ cells yielded a CD45RA+ naive subset and a CD45RA-negative memory subset. These data belong to a study of shared clonotypes between healthy human individuals. Notes on the study in general: The study sampled only blood, and tissue repertoires likely differ.

The authors split each subset's genomic DNA evenly across several immunoSEQ plates. Sorted-subset replicate PCR reactions contained approximately 190 ng DNA, corresponding to approximately 30,000 T cell genomes. Sequenced by immunoSEQ multiplex PCR; TCRdb stores in-frame clones only, minus some. The sample yields a few million clones, approximately 90% seen once. The CDR3 covers 15 residues. CDR1 and CDR2 (germline): SGHNT, YYREEE (reference sequence). V was pared by 4 bases and J by 2 bases, with 8 bases of the junction left unmatched. The sequenced sample was naive CD4+ T cells from PBMCs. Stated subset: CD45RA+ positively selected. V usage is TRBV5-4 and J usage is TRBJ1-1, with 7 bases aligning to TRBD1. The source is a man between 18 and 35 years old in good health. Some clones in this sample may be carry-over from other donors' samples. The DNA for the CDR3 is TGTGCCAGCAGCGACCCGACAGGGTCTAACACTGAAGCTTTCTTT. Translating it yields CASSDPTGSNTEAFF.